Below, 9 T cell receptor beta chains from the same sample are listed, as sequenced in a study of identifying expanded T cells in peripheral blood. Profiling relied on immunoSEQ multiplex PCR, and the TCRdb table lists in-frame clones only, not all of them. This sample yields approximately 80,000 clones, of which about 83% are seen a single time; under 20% belongs to the top ten. Specimen: blood. These receptors were obtained from a person aged 18 to 75 in good health.

The CDR3: CASRPGLAGATDTQYF. Here the CDR3 DNA reads TGCGCCAGCAGGCCCGGACTAGCGGGAGCCACAGATACGCAGTATTTT. The chain links TRBV4-3 to TRBJ2-3, with 13 bases identical to TRBD2. After removal of 6 bases from V and 2 bases from J, the junction contained 5 bases not matched to a gene. Germline CDR1 reads LGHNA; CDR2 reads YSLEER. CDR3 length: 16 amino acids.

The chain has TRBV27 and TRBJ2-3; D gene unclear. The CDR3 has 12 amino acids. Deletions cut 5 bases from V and 2 bases from J, with 5 bases between. Germline CDR1 MNHEY, CDR2 SMNVEV (reference sequence). The CDR3 loop is CASSPFTDTQYF. The CDR3 bases are TGTGCCAGCAGTCCGTTCACAGATACGCAGTATTTT.

Only a few counts were recorded for this clone. The chain links TRBV10-3 to TRBJ2-1; D not resolved. The CDR3 has 15 residues. Trimming took 2 bases from V and 5 from J, leaving 13 bases between them. The germline V gene encodes CDR1 ENHRY and CDR2 SYGVKD. For the CDR3, the DNA is TGTGCCATCAGTGAGAGAAAGGCTAGGGACAATGAGCAGTTCTTC. Its translation is CAISERKARDNEQFF.

CDR3 residues: CASSYYTGELFF. The DNA of the CDR3 is TGTGCCAGCAGTTATTACACCGGGGAGCTGTTTTTT. The chain couples TRBV7-2 to TRBJ2-2, with D hard to call. Trimming removed 6 bases at V and 3 bases at J, with 5 bases between. CDR3 length equals 12 residues. Germline assignment: CDR1 SGHTA and CDR2 FQGNSA.

This chain connects TRBV7-9 to TRBJ2-6, with a weak D call TRBD1 (5 bases). CDR3 length equals 17 residues. The ends were cut back, 8 bases at V and 3 bases at J, with 20 bases in the middle. Germline assignment: CDR1 SEHNR and CDR2 FQNEAQ (reference sequence). CDR3 sequence (DNA): TGTGCCAGCGGCGTGGCAGGGCTTAGGGATGGGGCCAACGTCCTGACTTTC. The encoded protein is CASGVAGLRDGANVLTF.

The V gene is TRBV5-1, the J gene TRBJ2-5; D ambiguous. The CDR3 loop spans 13 amino acids. Trimming took 3 bases from V and 5 from J, leaving 11 bases between them. CDR1 is SGHRS, CDR2 YFSETQ, per germline. The CDR3 DNA sequence: TGCGCCAGCAGCTCGACGGACGGGGAGACCCAGTACTTC. It is translated as CASSSTDGETQYF.

The chain carries TRBV19 and TRBJ2-2; 7 bases fit TRBD2. V gave up 6 bases and J gave up 4 bases; unmatched junction bases: 11. This CDR3 is 16 amino acids long. Germline assignment: CDR1 LNHDA and CDR2 SQIVND (reference sequence). CDR3 DNA sequence: TGTGCCAGTAGCATGACCGGACTAGAGGTCACCGGGGAGCTGTTTTTT. Its translation is CASSMTGLEVTGELFF.

This clone has just a few counts. The chain is built from TRBV7-9 and TRBJ1-5; a weak D match, TRBD1 (6 bases). Trimming left V 4 bases short and J 5 bases short, with 6 bases between. The germline gives CDR1 SEHNR, CDR2 FQNEAQ (reference sequence). The CDR3 contains 12 residues. CDR3 DNA sequence: TGTGCCAGCAGCTCAGGGGATCAGCCCCAGCATTTT. This sequence encodes CASSSGDQPQHF.

This rearrangement joins TRBV11-3 to TRBJ2-3; no firm D call. Trimming pared 5 bases from V and 0 bases from J, leaving 3 bases between. The CDR3 is 12 residues long. Germline values: CDR1 SGHNT, CDR2 YENEEA. The CDR3 nucleotides read TGTGCCAGCAGCGAAAGCACAGATACGCAGTATTTT. Residues: CASSESTDTQYF. Full variable domain (outside the CDR3, taken from reference TRBV11-3 and TRBJ2-3): EAGVVQSPRYKIIEKKQPVAFWCNPISGHNTLYWYLQNLGQGPELLIRYENEEAVDDSQLPKDRFSAERLKGVDSTLKIQPAELGDSAVYLCASSESTDTQYFGPGTRLTVL.